The 2 T cell receptor beta chains reported below all come from one sample, sequenced in a study of blood T cell repertoires in COVID-19 (dated by TCRdb to 2020 to 2022). The method was the immunoSEQ multiplex PCR assay. The table comes from immuneACCESS by way of TCRdb, which keeps in-frame sequences with V and J called. Part of the clones is missing from these tables; in studies checked, under half for an unresolved V gene and the rest for unknown reasons. Across this sample there are 90,000 to 140,000 clones, with 81% seen only once. Of the sample, 8.5% to 9.5% falls within the top ten clones. The sample comprised peripheral blood. The receptor source for this set is a woman aged 70 to 79 with acute or convalescent COVID-19.

A remark on this clone: A read error may account for a junction end that differs from germline. The V and J genes are TRBV7-9 and TRBJ1-3; 10 bases are a match to TRBD1. Looked up from germline, CDR1 is SEHNR and CDR2 is FQNEAQ (reference sequence). The CDR3 totals 17 residues. For the CDR3, the DNA is TGTGCCAGCAGCATAGCCCCGGGACAGGGGAAAGGAAACACCATATATTTT. This translates into CASSIAPGQGKGNTIYF.

V is TRBV10-3 and J is TRBJ2-3; no reliable D call. The CDR3 has 13 residues. V lost 3 bases, J lost 1 base, and 5 bases lay in between. Per the germline V gene, CDR1 is ENHRY and CDR2 is SYGVKD. CDR3 DNA: TGTGCCATCAGTGATCTACGCACAGATACGCAGTATTTT. This sequence encodes CAISDLRTDTQYF.